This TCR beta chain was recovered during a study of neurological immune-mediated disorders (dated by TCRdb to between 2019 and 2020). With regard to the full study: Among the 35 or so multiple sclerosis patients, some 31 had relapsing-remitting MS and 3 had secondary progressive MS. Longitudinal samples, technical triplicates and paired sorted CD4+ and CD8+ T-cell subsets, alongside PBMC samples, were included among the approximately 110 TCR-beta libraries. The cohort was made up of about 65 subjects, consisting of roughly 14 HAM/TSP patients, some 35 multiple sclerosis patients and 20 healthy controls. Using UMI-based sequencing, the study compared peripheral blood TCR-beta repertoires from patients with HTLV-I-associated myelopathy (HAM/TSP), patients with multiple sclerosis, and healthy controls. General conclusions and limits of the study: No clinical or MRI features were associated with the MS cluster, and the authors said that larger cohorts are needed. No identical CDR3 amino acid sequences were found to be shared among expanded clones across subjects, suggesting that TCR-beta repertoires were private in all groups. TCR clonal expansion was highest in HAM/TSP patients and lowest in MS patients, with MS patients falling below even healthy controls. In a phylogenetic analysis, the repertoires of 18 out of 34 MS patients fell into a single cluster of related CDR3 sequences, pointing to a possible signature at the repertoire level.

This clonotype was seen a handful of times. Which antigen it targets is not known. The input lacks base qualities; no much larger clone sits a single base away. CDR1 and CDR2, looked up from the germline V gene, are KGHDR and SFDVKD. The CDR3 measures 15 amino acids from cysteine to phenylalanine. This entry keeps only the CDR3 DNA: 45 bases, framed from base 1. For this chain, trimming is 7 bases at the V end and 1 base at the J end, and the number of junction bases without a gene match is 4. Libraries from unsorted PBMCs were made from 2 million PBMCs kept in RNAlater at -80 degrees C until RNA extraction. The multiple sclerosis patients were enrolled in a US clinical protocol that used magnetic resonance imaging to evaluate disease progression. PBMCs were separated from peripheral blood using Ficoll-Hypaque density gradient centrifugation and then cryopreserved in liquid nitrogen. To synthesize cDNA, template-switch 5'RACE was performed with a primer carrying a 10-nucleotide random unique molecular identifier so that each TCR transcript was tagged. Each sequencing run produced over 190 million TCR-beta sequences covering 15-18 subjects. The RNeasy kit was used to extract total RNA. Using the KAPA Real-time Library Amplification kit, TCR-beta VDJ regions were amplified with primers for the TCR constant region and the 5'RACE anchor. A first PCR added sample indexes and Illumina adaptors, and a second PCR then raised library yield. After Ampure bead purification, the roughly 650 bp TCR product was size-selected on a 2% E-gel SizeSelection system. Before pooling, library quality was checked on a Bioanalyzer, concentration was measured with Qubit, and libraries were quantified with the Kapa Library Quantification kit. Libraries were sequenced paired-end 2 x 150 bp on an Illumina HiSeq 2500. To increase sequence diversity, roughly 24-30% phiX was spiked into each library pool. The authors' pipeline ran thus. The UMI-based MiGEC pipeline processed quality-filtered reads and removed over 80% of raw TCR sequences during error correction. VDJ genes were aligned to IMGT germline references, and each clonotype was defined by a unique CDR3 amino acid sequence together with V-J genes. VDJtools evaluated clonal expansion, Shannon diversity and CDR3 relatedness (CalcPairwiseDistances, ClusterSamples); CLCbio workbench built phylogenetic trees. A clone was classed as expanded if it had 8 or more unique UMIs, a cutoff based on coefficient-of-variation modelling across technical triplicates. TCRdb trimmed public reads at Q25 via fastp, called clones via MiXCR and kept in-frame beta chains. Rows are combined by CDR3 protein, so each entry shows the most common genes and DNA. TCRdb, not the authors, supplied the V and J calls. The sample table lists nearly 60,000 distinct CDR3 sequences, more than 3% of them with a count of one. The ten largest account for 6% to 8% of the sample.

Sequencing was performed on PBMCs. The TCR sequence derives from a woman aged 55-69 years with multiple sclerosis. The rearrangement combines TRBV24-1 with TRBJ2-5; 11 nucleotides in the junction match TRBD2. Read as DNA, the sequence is TGTGCCACCAGAAGCGGGACTAGCGGCCAAGAGACCCAGTACTTC. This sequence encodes CATRSGTSGQETQYF.